Below are 27 T cell receptor beta chains sequenced from a single sample in a study of T-cell reconstitution after alpha-beta-depleted transplantation in children. TCRbeta library preparation incorporated unique molecular identifiers. One entry per CDR3 protein results from TCRdb running MiXCR on the PCR reads. The sample carries approximately 340,000 distinct CDR3 sequences, about 9.4% recorded once. Sample: PBMCs from the stem cell graft donor, taken from the stem cell graft. These receptors all come from a human donor who donated a stem cell graft to a child with acute lymphoblastic leukemia.

The V gene is TRBV20-1, the J gene TRBJ2-7, with TRBD1 matching 9 bases. V lost 5 bases, J lost 2 bases, and 4 bases stayed unmatched. CDR1 is DFQATT, CDR2 SNEGSKA, per germline (reference sequence). This CDR3 region has 13 residues. CDR3 loop: CSAWTGVTYEQYF. CDR3 in DNA: TGCAGTGCTTGGACAGGGGTTACCTACGAGCAGTACTTC.

This clonotype was detected only a few times. J is TRBJ2-1 and V is TRBV5-1; D not resolved. The CDR3 extends over 14 amino acids. The germline CDR1 and CDR2 sequences are SGHRS and YFSETQ. The V and J ends lost 0 bases and 6 bases respectively, with 10 bases between them. CDR3 coding DNA: TGCGCCAGCAGCTTGGCTATCTCGGGCAATGAGCAGTTCTTC. It yields the protein CASSLAISGNEQFF.

The chain joins TRBV6-2 or TRBV6-3 to TRBJ1-5; D remains unclear. This CDR3 is 14 amino acids long. The germline CDR1 and CDR2 sequences are MNHEY and SVGEGT. V lost 5 bases and J lost 3, with 11 bases in between. The CDR3 spells CASSPFRNNQPQHF. In DNA, the CDR3 is TGTGCCAGCAGTCCCTTCAGGAACAATCAGCCCCAGCATTTT.

This clonotype was detected a few times. The rearrangement uses TRBV7-2 and TRBJ1-3, with D unclear. The CDR3 contains 17 residues. Between the trimmed V and J ends, which lost 5 bases and 0 bases, there was a span of 17 bases. Germline assignment: CDR1 SGHTA and CDR2 FQGNSA. CDR3 DNA sequence: TGTGCCAGCAGCCCGAAAACACATAAATACTCTGGAAACACCATATATTTT. Translation gives CASSPKTHKYSGNTIYF.

Only a few counts were recorded for this clonotype. V gene TRBV5-1 combines with J gene TRBJ2-1, with 11 nucleotides matching TRBD2. Germline V lookup: CDR1 SGHRS, CDR2 YFSETQ. The CDR3 totals 14 residues. V dropped 4 bases and J dropped 8; count of bases not matched to a gene: 5. CDR3 amino acids: CASSPFSGGDEQFF. The CDR3 DNA sequence: TGCGCCAGCAGCCCCTTTAGCGGGGGGGATGAGCAGTTCTTC.

This clonotype was found many times. The V gene is TRBV20-1, the J gene TRBJ2-3; the match to TRBD2 covers 9 bases. Trimming at V came to 0 bases and at J to 2 bases, leaving 6 bases not matched to a gene. Germline CDR1 reads DFQATT; CDR2 reads SNEGSKA (reference sequence). The CDR3 has 16 amino acids. CDR3: CSARDSGRWNTDTQYF. CDR3 in DNA: TGCAGTGCTAGAGATAGCGGGAGATGGAACACAGATACGCAGTATTTT.

The V call is TRBV3-1, the J call TRBJ2-1; D is possibly TRBD2 (5 bases). Trimming pared 0 bases from V and 6 bases from J, leaving 12 bases between. There are 15 residues in the CDR3. From germline, CDR1 is LGHDT and CDR2 YNNKEL (reference sequence). CDR3 sequence reads: CASSQDVLARNEQFF. Written as DNA, the CDR3 is TGTGCCAGCAGCCAAGATGTCCTAGCTCGCAATGAGCAGTTCTTC.

This clonotype has only a few counts. The gene calls are TRBV27 and TRBJ2-7; 8 bases map to TRBD2. CDR1 MNHEY and CDR2 SMNVEV come from the germline V gene (reference sequence). Unmatched junction bases numbered 6, after V lost 3 bases and J lost 5 bases. This CDR3 spans 14 amino acids. Here the CDR3 reads CASSFSGRAHEQYF. Here the CDR3 DNA reads TGTGCCAGCAGTTTTTCCGGGAGGGCCCACGAGCAGTACTTC.

The chain links TRBV5-1 to TRBJ2-3, with 7 bases fitting TRBD1. Per the germline V gene, CDR1 is SGHRS and CDR2 is YFSETQ. The CDR3 spans 17 residues. The ends lost 4 bases at V and 1 base at J; junction bases unmatched: 12. CDR3 sequence: CASSLDPDRLGTDTQYF. CDR3 coding DNA: TGCGCCAGCAGCCTGGACCCGGACAGGCTGGGCACAGATACGCAGTATTTT.

The gene calls are TRBV12-3 or TRBV12-4 and TRBJ2-1; TRBD2 agrees at 8 bases. V lost 6 bases and J lost 0; bases outside the gene matches: 4. CDR3 length: 15 residues. This CDR3 is CASRERESSYNEQFF. CDR3 DNA sequence: TGTGCCAGCAGGGAGCGGGAGAGCTCCTACAATGAGCAGTTCTTC.

This clonotype was counted ten times or more. J is TRBJ1-1 and V is TRBV18, with TRBD1 identical over 7 bases. CDR3 length equals 15 residues. The junction had 8 bases not matched to a gene; V was cut back by 6 bases and J by 1 base. CDR1 is KGHSH and CDR2 is LQKENI in the germline V gene. The CDR3 reads CASSPRDSPNTEAFF. CDR3 bases: TGTGCCAGCTCGCCTCGGGACAGCCCGAACACTGAAGCTTTCTTT.

The V gene is TRBV7-8, the J gene TRBJ1-2; D gene unclear. Trimming pared 5 bases from V and 0 bases from J, leaving 16 bases between. CDR1 is SGHVS and CDR2 is FQNEAQ in the germline V gene. The CDR3 is 16 residues long. As DNA, the CDR3 is TGTGCCAGCAGCCCAGCTAGGGCACCCACTAACTATGGCTACACCTTC. Amino acid sequence: CASSPARAPTNYGYTF.

The chain combines TRBV27 with TRBJ2-1; perhaps TRBD1 as D (6 bases). Germline-derived CDR1 and CDR2 are MNHEY and SMNVEV (reference sequence). The CDR3 totals 12 residues. Trimming cost V 5 bases and J 13 bases, with 15 bases left between them. DNA for the CDR3: TGTGCCAGCAGTACCCAGGACAGTAATCAGTTCTTC. Translated, it gives CASSTQDSNQFF.

The chain uses TRBV4-3 and TRBJ2-7, with TRBD2 as a possible D gene (6 bases). This CDR3 region has 14 residues. Per germline, CDR1 LGHNA and CDR2 YSLEER. Trimming shortened V by 0 bases and J by 4 bases, and 10 bases separated the two germline ends. The CDR3 DNA reads TGCGCCAGCAGCCAAGATCGGGCGGGGTACGAGCAGTACTTC. It codes for CASSQDRAGYEQYF.

This clonotype was detected many times. This sequence joins TRBV27 and TRBJ2-7; 9 bases are shared with TRBD1. Germline assignment: CDR1 MNHEY and CDR2 SMNVEV (reference sequence). V gave up 4 bases and J gave up 2 bases; unmatched junction bases: 3. The CDR3 spans 14 residues. The CDR3 DNA reads as TGTGCCAGCAGTTGGGGACAGGGTCCCTACGAGCAGTACTTC. Translation: CASSWGQGPYEQYF.

In its sample, this clonotype was seen many times. The gene calls are TRBV12-3 or TRBV12-4 and TRBJ2-1, with TRBD2 matching 11 bases. The CDR3 has 16 residues. The junction had 9 bases not matched to a gene; V was cut back by 6 bases and J by 5 bases. The CDR3 here is CASSPGKLAGDNEQFF. The CDR3 DNA is TGTGCCAGCAGCCCCGGGAAACTAGCGGGAGACAATGAGCAGTTCTTC.

This clonotype was seen repeatedly, ten times or more. The chain combines TRBV15 with TRBJ2-4; D tentatively reads TRBD1 or TRBD2 (5 bases each). The CDR3 is 15 residues long. Trimming removed 5 bases at V and 7 bases at J, with 18 bases between. Germline V gives CDR1 LNHNV, CDR2 YYDKDF (reference sequence). The CDR3 DNA sequence: TGTGCCACCAGCGCTCTGCGGGCCTCAGGGAACATTCAGTACTTC. Translating it yields CATSALRASGNIQYF.

V is TRBV19 and J is TRBJ1-6; D possibly corresponds to TRBD1 (5 bases). Trimming removed 3 bases from V and 19 bases from J, with 16 bases in between. The V gene's germline CDR1 is LNHDA and CDR2 SQIVND (reference sequence). This CDR3 contains 12 residues. The CDR3, as DNA: TGTGCCAGTAGTATTTCGGCCAGGGACCTTCACTTT. Its protein is CASSISARDLHF.

The CDR3 bases are TGTGCCAGCAGTCAGGGGACAGGGGAAGGCTACACCTTC. It specifies CASSQGTGEGYTF. The chain couples TRBV7-9 to TRBJ1-2, with 10 bases matching TRBD1. The V and J ends lost 6 bases and 8 bases, in that order; junction bases with no gene match: 6. Germline lookup yields CDR1 SEHNR and CDR2 FQNEAQ (reference sequence). CDR3 size: 13 residues.

This clonotype was recorded at least ten times. The chain links TRBV4-2 to TRBJ1-4, with D hard to call. CDR1 and CDR2 from the germline V gene are LGHNA and YNFKEQ. The germline V and J ends were trimmed by 1 base and 5 bases, with 14 bases remaining between them. This CDR3 comprises 16 residues. DNA for the CDR3: TGTGCCAGCAGCCAAGGATCGGGAAGAGGGAATGAAAAACTGTTTTTT. Protein: CASSQGSGRGNEKLFF.

In this sample, this clonotype turned up a few times. The rearrangement links TRBV20-1 to TRBJ1-5; D is uncertain. The length of the CDR3 is 13 residues. CDR1 is DFQATT and CDR2 is SNEGSKA in the germline V gene (reference sequence). The V and J ends lost 3 bases and 0 bases respectively, with 6 bases between them. CDR3 DNA sequence: TGCAGTGCTAGTACAAGTAGCAATCAGCCCCAGCATTTT. Translation gives CSASTSSNQPQHF.

The V and J genes are TRBV29-1 and TRBJ1-2; 7 bases are shared with TRBD1. The V gene's germline CDR1 is SQVTM and CDR2 ANQGSEA. This CDR3 has 14 residues. V was pared by 7 bases and J by 0 bases, with 8 bases of the junction left unmatched. The DNA for the CDR3 is TGCAGCGGCTTACAGGGGACAACTAACTATGGCTACACCTTC. As protein: CSGLQGTTNYGYTF.

To note about this clonotype: The junction and the germline gene differ at one end; a read error may be behind it. J is TRBJ2-5 and V is TRBV7-3; perhaps TRBD2 as D (5 bases). This CDR3 has 16 residues. Germline CDR1 reads SGHTA; CDR2 reads FQGTGA. The CDR3 DNA follows: TGTGCCAGCAGCTTATCCCTAGCACTGAACCAAGAGACCAAGTACTTC. Its protein product is CASSLSLALNQETKYF.

The table lists this clonotype with many counts. This sequence joins TRBV4-1 and TRBJ2-1; TRBD2 matches 7 bases. Germline CDR1 MGHRA, CDR2 YSYEKL. The trim removed 0 bases at V and 4 bases at J, leaving 3 bases unmatched. The CDR3 extends over 15 amino acids. The CDR3 here is CASSQDRAGYNEQFF. CDR3 coding DNA: TGCGCCAGCAGCCAAGATAGAGCGGGGTACAATGAGCAGTTCTTC.

In this sample, this clonotype turned up many times. The chain links TRBV12-3 or TRBV12-4 to TRBJ2-5, with a tentative D call TRBD2 (6 bases). There are 14 residues in the CDR3. V lost 6 bases and J lost 12, with 23 bases in between. CDR3 sequence: CASSLLESGLSKYF. The CDR3 DNA sequence: TGTGCCAGCAGCCTCCTTGAATCCGGACTATCTAAGTACTTC.

The J gene is TRBJ1-5, the V gene TRBV4-1; 7 bases map to TRBD1. The germline V gene has CDR1 MGHRA and CDR2 YSYEKL. Trimming took 4 bases from V and 7 from J; bases not matched to a gene: 13. The CDR3 length is 16 residues. In DNA, the CDR3 is TGCGCCAGCAGCCTTGAGGGGCAGGGGGGACACCAGCCCCAGCATTTT. Translating it yields CASSLEGQGGHQPQHF.

This chain joins TRBV18 and TRBJ2-7; the match to TRBD2 covers 7 bases. This CDR3 contains 15 residues. Germline values: CDR1 KGHSH, CDR2 LQKENI. The J segment lost 3 bases and the V segment lost 7 bases, leaving 12 bases of the junction unmatched. In nucleotides, the CDR3 is TGTGCCAGCTTATCGGCCCGGGAGGCAGGCTACGAGCAGTACTTC. It is translated as CASLSAREAGYEQYF.